One T cell receptor beta chain is described in this entry. The V segment lost 7 bases and the J segment 8 bases; nucleotides outside the gene matches: 10. The germline V gene has CDR1 MNHEY and CDR2 SMNVEV (reference sequence). This CDR3 has 16 residues. The data belong to a study of shared T cell receptors in the human thymus. Profiling relied on immunoSEQ multiplex PCR, and the TCRdb table lists in-frame clones only, not all of them. Found here are hundreds of thousands of clones, about 90% of them singletons; the top ten hold roughly 0.0086%. The sample also formed part of further work on human thymus T cells. That paper adds: Those donating were healthy Finnish infants in corrective surgery for congenital heart defects. It was from resections taken during corrective heart surgery that the thymus tissue came. Biased V and J segment usage appeared in thymus and peripheral blood. As related research reported, thymic repertoires overlapped highly among unrelated individuals.

The sample comprised thymocytes. The rearrangement uses TRBV27 and TRBJ2-3; 15 nucleotides agree with TRBD2. The clonotype was recovered from a boy under two years old with a congenital heart defect. DNA of the CDR3: TGTGCCAGCATACCTCGGACTAGCGGGGGGGCCGCTACGCAGTATTTT. This sequence encodes CASIPRTSGGAATQYF.